The TCR beta chain described here comes from a study of blood T cell repertoires in COVID-19. About the research overall: T cells, B-cell-depleted T cells, or PBMCs provided the cDNA or gDNA that served as material.

Per the germline V gene, CDR1 is MDHEN and CDR2 is SYDVKM. Trimming removed 3 bases from V and 4 bases from J, with 16 bases in between. The length of the CDR3 is 15 residues. Profiling relied on immunoSEQ multiplex PCR, and the TCRdb table lists in-frame clones only, not all of them. The table has about 180,000 clones, 88% seen once. The genes are TRBV28 and TRBJ2-7; a weak D match, TRBD2 (6 bases). The sequencing sample was made of PBMCs or T cells enriched from blood (not recorded which). This TCR was recovered from a woman aged 18-35 years who had recovered from COVID-19. The CDR3 reads CASSLGGSSEYEQYF. The CDR3 bases are TGTGCCAGCAGTTTGGGGGGTAGTAGCGAGTACGAGCAGTACTTC.